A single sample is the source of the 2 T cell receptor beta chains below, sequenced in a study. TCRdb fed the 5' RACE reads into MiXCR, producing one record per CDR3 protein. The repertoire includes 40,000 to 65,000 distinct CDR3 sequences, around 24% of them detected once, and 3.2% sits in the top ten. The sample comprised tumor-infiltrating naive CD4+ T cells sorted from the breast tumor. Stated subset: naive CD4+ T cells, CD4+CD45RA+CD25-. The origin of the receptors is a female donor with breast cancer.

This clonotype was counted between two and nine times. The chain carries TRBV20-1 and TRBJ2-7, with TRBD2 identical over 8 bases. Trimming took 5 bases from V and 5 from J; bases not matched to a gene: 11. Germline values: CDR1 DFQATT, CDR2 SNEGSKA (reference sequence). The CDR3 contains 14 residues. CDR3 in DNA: TGCAGTGCTGCCAAGCCAGCGGGAGTTCACGAGCAGTACTTC. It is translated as CSAAKPAGVHEQYF.

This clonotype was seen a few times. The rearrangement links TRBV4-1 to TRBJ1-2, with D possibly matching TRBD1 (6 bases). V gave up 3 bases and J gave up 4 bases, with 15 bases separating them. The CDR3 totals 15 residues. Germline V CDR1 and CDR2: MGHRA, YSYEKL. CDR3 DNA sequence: TGCGCCAGCAGCCATGCTAGAGGACAGTTCTATGGCTACACCTTC. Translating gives CASSHARGQFYGYTF.